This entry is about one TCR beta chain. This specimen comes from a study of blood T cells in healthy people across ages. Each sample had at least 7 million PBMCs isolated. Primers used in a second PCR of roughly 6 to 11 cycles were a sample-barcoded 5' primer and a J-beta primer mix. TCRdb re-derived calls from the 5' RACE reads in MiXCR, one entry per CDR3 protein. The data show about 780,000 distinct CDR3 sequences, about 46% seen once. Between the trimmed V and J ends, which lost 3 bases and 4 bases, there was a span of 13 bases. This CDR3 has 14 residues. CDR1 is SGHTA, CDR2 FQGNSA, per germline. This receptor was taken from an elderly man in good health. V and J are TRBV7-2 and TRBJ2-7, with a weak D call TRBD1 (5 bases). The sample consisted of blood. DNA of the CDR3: TGTGCCAGCAGCTTCAACGCTCAGGGATACGAGCAGTACTTC. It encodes CASSFNAQGYEQYF.